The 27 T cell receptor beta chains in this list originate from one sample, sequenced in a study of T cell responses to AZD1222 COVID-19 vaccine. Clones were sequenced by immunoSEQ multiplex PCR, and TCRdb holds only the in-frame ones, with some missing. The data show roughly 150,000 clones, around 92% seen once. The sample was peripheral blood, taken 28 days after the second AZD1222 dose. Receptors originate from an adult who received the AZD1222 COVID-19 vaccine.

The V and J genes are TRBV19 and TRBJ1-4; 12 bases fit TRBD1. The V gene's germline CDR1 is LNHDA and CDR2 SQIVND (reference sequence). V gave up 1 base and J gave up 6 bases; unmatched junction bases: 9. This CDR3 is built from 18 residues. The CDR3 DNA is TGTGCCAGTAGTATAGTGAGGGACAGGGGGCGCTCGGATGAAAAACTGTTTTTT. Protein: CASSIVRDRGRSDEKLFF.

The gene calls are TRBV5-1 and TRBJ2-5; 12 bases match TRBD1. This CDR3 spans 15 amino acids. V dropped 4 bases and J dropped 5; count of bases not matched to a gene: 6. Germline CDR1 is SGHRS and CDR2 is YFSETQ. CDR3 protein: CASSTGTGGGETQYF. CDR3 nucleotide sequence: TGCGCCAGCAGCACCGGGACAGGGGGCGGGGAGACCCAGTACTTC.

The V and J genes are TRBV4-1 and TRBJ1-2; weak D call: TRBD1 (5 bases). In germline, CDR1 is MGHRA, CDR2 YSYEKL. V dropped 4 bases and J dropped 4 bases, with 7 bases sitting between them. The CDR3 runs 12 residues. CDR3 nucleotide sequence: TGCGCCAGCAGCCTTACAGGCTATGGCTACACCTTC. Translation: CASSLTGYGYTF.

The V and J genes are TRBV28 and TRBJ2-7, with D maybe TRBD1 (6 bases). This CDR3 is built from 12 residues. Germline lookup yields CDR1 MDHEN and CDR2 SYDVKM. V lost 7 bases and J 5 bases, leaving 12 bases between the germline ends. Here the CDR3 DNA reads TGTGCCAGCACCATACAGGGCAACGAGCAGTACTTC. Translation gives CASTIQGNEQYF.

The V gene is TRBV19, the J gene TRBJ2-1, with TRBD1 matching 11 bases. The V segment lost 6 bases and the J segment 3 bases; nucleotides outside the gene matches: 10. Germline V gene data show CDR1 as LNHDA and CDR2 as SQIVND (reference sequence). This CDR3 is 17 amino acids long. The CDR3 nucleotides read TGTGCCAGTAGCGGACAGGGGGCGACCTCCAACTACAATGAGCAGTTCTTC. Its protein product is CASSGQGATSNYNEQFF.

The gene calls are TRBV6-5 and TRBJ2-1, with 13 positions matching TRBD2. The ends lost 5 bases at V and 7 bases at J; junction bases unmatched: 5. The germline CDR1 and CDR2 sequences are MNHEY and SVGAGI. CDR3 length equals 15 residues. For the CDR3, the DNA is TGTGCCAGCAGTCAACGACTAGCGGGGGGTAATGAGCAGTTCTTC. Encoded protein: CASSQRLAGGNEQFF.

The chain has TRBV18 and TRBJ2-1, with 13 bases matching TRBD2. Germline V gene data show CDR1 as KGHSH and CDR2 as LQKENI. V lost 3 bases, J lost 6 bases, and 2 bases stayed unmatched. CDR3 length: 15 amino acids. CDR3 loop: CASSPGLAGPNEQFF. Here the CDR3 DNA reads TGTGCCAGCTCACCGGGACTAGCGGGGCCCAATGAGCAGTTCTTC.

The CDR3 reads CASSQGPLGTQYF. DNA for the CDR3: TGTGCCAGCAGCCAGGGACCACTGGGGACCCAGTACTTC. V and J are TRBV11-3 and TRBJ2-5; D tentatively reads TRBD1 or TRBD2 (5 bases each). The V and J ends lost 5 bases and 7 bases respectively, with 14 bases between them. CDR1 and CDR2 (germline): SGHNT, YENEEA. CDR3 size: 13 residues.

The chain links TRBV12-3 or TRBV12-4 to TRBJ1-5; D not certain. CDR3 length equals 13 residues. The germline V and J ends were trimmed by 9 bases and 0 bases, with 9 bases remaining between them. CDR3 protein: CASKKGSNQPQHF. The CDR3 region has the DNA TGTGCCAGTAAGAAGGGTAGCAATCAGCCCCAGCATTTT.

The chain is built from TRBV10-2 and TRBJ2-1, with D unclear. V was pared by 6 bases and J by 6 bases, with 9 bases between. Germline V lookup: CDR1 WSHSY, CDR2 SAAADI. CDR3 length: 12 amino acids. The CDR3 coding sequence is TGCGCCAGCAGCCTGAGACTCAATGAGCAGTTCTTC. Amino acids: CASSLRLNEQFF.

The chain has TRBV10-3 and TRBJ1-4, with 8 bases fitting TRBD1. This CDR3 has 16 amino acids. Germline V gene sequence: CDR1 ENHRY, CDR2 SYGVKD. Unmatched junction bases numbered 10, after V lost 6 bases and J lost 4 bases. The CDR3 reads CAISPGQVGLNEKLFF. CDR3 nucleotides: TGTGCCATCAGCCCGGGACAGGTGGGACTTAATGAAAAACTGTTTTTT.

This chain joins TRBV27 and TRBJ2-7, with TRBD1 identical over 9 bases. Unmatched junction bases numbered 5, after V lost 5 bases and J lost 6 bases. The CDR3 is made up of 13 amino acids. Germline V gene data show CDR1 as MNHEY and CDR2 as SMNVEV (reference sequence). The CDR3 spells CASSLRDRAEQYF. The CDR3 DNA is TGTGCCAGCAGTCTCCGGGACAGGGCCGAGCAGTACTTC.

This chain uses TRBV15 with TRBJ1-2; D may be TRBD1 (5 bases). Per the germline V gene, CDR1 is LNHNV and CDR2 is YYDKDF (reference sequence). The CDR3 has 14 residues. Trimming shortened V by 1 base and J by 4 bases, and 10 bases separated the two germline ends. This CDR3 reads CATSRAGAAYGYTF. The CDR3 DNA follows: TGTGCCACCAGCAGAGCCGGGGCCGCCTATGGCTACACCTTC.

This CDR3 reads CSASTGGVTEAFF. CDR3 in DNA: TGCAGTGCTAGTACAGGGGGCGTGACTGAAGCTTTCTTT. V usage is TRBV20-1 and J usage is TRBJ1-1; 9 nucleotides align to TRBD1. J lost 5 bases, V lost 3 bases, and 4 bases had no gene match. Germline-derived CDR1 and CDR2 are DFQATT and SNEGSKA (reference sequence). The CDR3 contains 13 residues.

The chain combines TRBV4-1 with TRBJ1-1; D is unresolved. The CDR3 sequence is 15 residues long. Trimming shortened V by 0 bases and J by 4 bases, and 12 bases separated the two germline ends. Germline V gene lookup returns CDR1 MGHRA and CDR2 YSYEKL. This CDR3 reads CASSQDSSPATEAFF. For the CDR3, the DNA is TGCGCCAGCAGCCAAGATTCGAGCCCAGCCACTGAAGCTTTCTTT.

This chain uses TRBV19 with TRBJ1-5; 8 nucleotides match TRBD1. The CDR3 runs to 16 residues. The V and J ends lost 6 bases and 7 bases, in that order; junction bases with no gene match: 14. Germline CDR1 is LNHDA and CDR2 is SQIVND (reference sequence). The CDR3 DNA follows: TGTGCCAGTAGCACCTGGGCAGGGGGCAAGGGCCAGCCCCAGCATTTT. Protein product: CASSTWAGGKGQPQHF. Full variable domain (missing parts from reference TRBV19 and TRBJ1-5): DGGITQSPKYLFRKEGQNVTLSCEQNLNHDAMYWYRQDPGQGLRLIYYSQIVNDFQKGDIAEGYSVSREKKESFPLTVTSAQKNPTAFYLCASSTWAGGKGQPQHFGDGTRLSIL.

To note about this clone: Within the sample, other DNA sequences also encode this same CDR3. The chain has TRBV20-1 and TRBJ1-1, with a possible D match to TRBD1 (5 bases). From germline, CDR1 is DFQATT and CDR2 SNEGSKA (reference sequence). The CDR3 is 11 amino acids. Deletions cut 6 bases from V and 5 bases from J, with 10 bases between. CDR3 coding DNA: TGCAGTGCCGCATGGGGGACTGAAGCTTTCTTT. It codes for CSAAWGTEAFF.

The CDR3 DNA sequence: TGTGCCAGCAGCCAAGATCGTCAGGACTATGGCTACACCTTC. Residues: CASSQDRQDYGYTF. This chain links TRBV3-1 (or the pseudogene TRBV3-2) with TRBJ1-2; the D is unclear. The CDR3 sequence is 14 residues long. V was clipped by 0 bases and J by 3 bases, with 8 bases between them. Germline loops: CDR1 LGHDT, CDR2 YNNKEL (reference sequence).

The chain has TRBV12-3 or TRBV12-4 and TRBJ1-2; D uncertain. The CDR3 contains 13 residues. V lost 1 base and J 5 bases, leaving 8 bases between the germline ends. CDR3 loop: CASSLGTLYGYTF. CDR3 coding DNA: TGTGCCAGCAGTTTAGGGACTCTATATGGCTACACCTTC.

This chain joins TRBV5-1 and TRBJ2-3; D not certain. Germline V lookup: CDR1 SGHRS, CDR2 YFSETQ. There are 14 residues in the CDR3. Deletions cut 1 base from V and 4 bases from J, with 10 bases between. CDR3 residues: CASSLRGLADTQYF. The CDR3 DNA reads TGCGCCAGCAGCTTGAGAGGTTTGGCAGATACGCAGTATTTT.

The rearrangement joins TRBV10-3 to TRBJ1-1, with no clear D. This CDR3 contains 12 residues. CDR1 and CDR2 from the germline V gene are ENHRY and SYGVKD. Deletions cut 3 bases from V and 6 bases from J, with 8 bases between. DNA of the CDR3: TGTGCCATCAGTGATAAGGGAGCTGAAGCTTTCTTT. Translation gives CAISDKGAEAFF.

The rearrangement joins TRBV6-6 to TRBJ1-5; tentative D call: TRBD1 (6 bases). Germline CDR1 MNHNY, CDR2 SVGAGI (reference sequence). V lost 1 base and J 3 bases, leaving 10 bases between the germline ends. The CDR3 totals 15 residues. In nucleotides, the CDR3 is TGTGCCAGCAGTTACTTAGGACAGAACAATCAGCCCCAGCATTTT. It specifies CASSYLGQNNQPQHF.

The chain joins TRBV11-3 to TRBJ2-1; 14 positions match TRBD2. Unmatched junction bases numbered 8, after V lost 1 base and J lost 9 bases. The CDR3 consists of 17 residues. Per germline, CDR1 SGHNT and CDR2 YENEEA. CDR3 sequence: CASSLGTSGGQGVEQFF. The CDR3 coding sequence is TGTGCCAGCAGCTTAGGGACTAGCGGGGGGCAAGGAGTTGAGCAGTTCTTC.

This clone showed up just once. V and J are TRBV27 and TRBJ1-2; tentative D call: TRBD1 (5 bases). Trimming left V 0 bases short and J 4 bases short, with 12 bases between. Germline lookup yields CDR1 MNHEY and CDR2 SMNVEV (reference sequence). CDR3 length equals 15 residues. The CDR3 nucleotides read TGTGCCAGCAGTTTATCGTCAGGGAGTGTCTATGGCTACACCTTC. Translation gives CASSLSSGSVYGYTF.

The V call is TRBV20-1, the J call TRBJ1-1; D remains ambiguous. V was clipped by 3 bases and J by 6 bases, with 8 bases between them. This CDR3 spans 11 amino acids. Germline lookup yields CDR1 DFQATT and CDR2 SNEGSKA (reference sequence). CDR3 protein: CSARLSPEAFF. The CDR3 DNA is TGCAGTGCTAGGCTGAGCCCTGAAGCTTTCTTT.

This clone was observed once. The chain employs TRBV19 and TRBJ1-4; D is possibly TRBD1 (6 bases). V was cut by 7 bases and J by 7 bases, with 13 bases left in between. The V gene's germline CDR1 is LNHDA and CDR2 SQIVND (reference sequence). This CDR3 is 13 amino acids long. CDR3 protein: CASTAKGVEKLFF. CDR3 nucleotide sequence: TGTGCCAGTACCGCGAAGGGGGTTGAAAAACTGTTTTTT. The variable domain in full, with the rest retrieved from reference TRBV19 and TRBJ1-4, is DGGITQSPKYLFRKEGQNVTLSCEQNLNHDAMYWYRQDPGQGLRLIYYSQIVNDFQKGDIAEGYSVSREKKESFPLTVTSAQKNPTAFYLCASTAKGVEKLFFGSGTQLSVL.

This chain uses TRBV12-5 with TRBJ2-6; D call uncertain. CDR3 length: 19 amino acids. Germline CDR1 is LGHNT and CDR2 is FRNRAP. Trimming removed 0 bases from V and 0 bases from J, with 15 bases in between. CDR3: CASGLVLGRYHSGANVLTF. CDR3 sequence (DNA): TGTGCTAGTGGTTTGGTACTGGGCAGATACCACTCTGGGGCCAACGTCCTGACTTTC. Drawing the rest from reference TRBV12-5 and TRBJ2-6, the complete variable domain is DARVTQTPRHKVTEMGQEVTMRCQPILGHNTVFWYRQTMMQGLELLAYFRNRAPLDDSGMPKDRFSAEMPDATLATLKIQPSEPRDSAVYFCASGLVLGRYHSGANVLTFGAGSRLTVL.